This T cell receptor beta chain was sequenced for a study of T cell changes during pregnancy in multiple sclerosis. The data were produced by immunoSEQ multiplex PCR, yet TCRdb's version contains in-frame clones alone and is incomplete. The sample contains about 39,000 clones, about 94% of which appear only once. The sample consisted of CD4+ T cells from peripheral blood mononuclear cells, taken after pregnancy. This sequence originates from a female donor with multiple sclerosis, enrolled in a pregnancy study.

The CDR3 DNA reads as TGTGCCAGCAGTGAACCGGGACAGGGAGGCCGAAAACTGTTTTTT. Translation: CASSEPGQGGRKLFF. The rearrangement links TRBV25-1 to TRBJ1-4, with 9 bases aligning to TRBD1. Germline V CDR1 and CDR2: MGHDK, SYGVNS. The CDR3 loop spans 15 amino acids. With 2 bases clipped from V and 10 bases from J, the junction kept 8 bases outside the gene matches.